This entry lists 10 T cell receptor beta chains sequenced from one sample in a study of cytomegalovirus exposure and HLA in healthy donors. The protocol was immunoSEQ multiplex PCR, while the TCRdb copy is restricted to in-frame clones and leaves out a portion. The sample contains approximately 210,000 clones, approximately 86% of which appear only once. The material sequenced was PBMCs. The receptors here all came from a woman aged 18-29 years in good health and CMV-seronegative.

J is TRBJ2-5 and V is TRBV11-2, with 8 bases lining up with TRBD2. Germline loops: CDR1 SGHAT, CDR2 FQNNGV. The CDR3 loop spans 14 amino acids. V lost 2 bases, J lost 9 bases, and 8 bases stayed unmatched. DNA for the CDR3: TGTGCCAGCAGCTTATGGACTAGCCGGTCGTCCCAGTACTTC. This encodes CASSLWTSRSSQYF.

The CDR3 DNA reads as TGTGCCAGCAGCCAAGGCGGGAGGGAGACCCAGTACTTC. It translates to CASSQGGRETQYF. The rearrangement joins TRBV4-2 to TRBJ2-5, with 8 positions matching TRBD2. Losses at the gene ends were 1 base for V and 5 bases for J; bases not matched to a gene: 0. The CDR3 loop spans 13 amino acids. Germline CDR1 LGHNA, CDR2 YNFKEQ.

The chain combines TRBV18 with TRBJ2-7; 7 nucleotides line up with TRBD1. CDR3 length: 14 residues. With 5 bases clipped from V and 3 bases from J, the junction kept 7 bases outside the gene matches. Looked up from germline, CDR1 is KGHSH and CDR2 is LQKENI. CDR3 sequence (DNA): TGTGCCAGCTCAACAGGACAGGCCCTCTACGAGCAGTACTTC. Its protein product is CASSTGQALYEQYF.

The genes are TRBV5-1 and TRBJ2-7; tentative D call: TRBD1 (5 bases). The CDR3 spans 14 residues. Trimming left V 2 bases short and J 3 bases short, with 12 bases between. In germline, CDR1 is SGHRS, CDR2 YFSETQ. The CDR3 reads CASSFRQGNYEQYF. The CDR3 region has the DNA TGCGCCAGCAGCTTTCGGCAGGGCAACTACGAGCAGTACTTC. The entire variable domain, with the rest obtained from reference TRBV5-1 and TRBJ2-7, is as follows: KAGVTQTPRYLIKTRGQQVTLSCSPISGHRSVSWYQQTPGQGLQFLFEYFSETQRNKGNFPGRFSGRQFSNSRSEMNVSTLELGDSALYLCASSFRQGNYEQYFGPGTRLTVT.

The chain is built from TRBV6-5 and TRBJ2-7, with 7 nucleotides matching TRBD1. From germline, CDR1 is MNHEY and CDR2 SVGAGI. The CDR3 is 14 residues long. V gave up 7 bases and J gave up 1 base; unmatched junction bases: 7. The DNA of the CDR3 is TGTGCCAGCACGACAGGGTCCTTTTCCTACGAGCAGTACTTC. Translating it yields CASTTGSFSYEQYF.

The V call is TRBV4-1, the J call TRBJ2-1; 9 bases match TRBD1. V shed 1 base and J 7 bases; nucleotides not matched to a gene: 11. The CDR3 length is 17 residues. CDR1 is MGHRA, CDR2 YSYEKL, per germline. The CDR3 nucleotides read TGCGCCAGCAGCCAAGCTGACGGACAGGGGACGGGGAATGAGCAGTTCTTC. Its translation: CASSQADGQGTGNEQFF.

V and J are TRBV6-6 and TRBJ1-3; 7 bases fit TRBD1. The germline V gene has CDR1 MNHNY and CDR2 SVGAGI (reference sequence). The V gene end was trimmed by 6 bases and the J gene end by 1 base; junction bases not matched to a gene: 6. This CDR3 spans 15 amino acids. This CDR3 reads CASRASTGSGNTIYF. CDR3 bases: TGTGCCAGCAGAGCTTCGACAGGGTCTGGAAACACCATATATTTT.

This chain joins TRBV28 and TRBJ1-5, with D possibly TRBD1 on 6 matching bases. The V and J ends lost 6 bases and 3 bases respectively, with 15 bases between them. CDR3 length: 15 residues. In germline, CDR1 is MDHEN, CDR2 SYDVKM. CDR3 region: CASSKFGGYNQPQHF. The CDR3 DNA is TGTGCCAGCAGCAAATTTGGGGGCTACAATCAGCCCCAGCATTTT.

This clone has a handful of counts. J is TRBJ2-7 and V is TRBV6-5; the D gene is possibly TRBD1 (6 bases). Germline CDR1 reads MNHEY; CDR2 reads SVGAGI. This CDR3 region has 15 residues. The ends were cut back, 2 bases at V and 0 bases at J, with 11 bases in the middle. CDR3 protein: CASSYGQGNSYEQYF. Here the CDR3 DNA reads TGTGCCAGCAGTTACGGGCAGGGGAACTCCTACGAGCAGTACTTC.

The chain employs TRBV7-2 and TRBJ2-7; D not resolved. V lost 5 bases and J 0 bases, leaving 5 bases between the germline ends. The CDR3 loop spans 12 amino acids. In germline, CDR1 is SGHTA, CDR2 FQGNSA. The CDR3 protein is CASSASSYEQYF. The CDR3 nucleotides are TGTGCCAGCAGCGCGAGCTCCTACGAGCAGTACTTC.